This T cell receptor beta chain was retrieved from a study of shared clonotypes between healthy human individuals. Within Nashville, Tennessee resided all donors, each a Caucasian adult. Note on this clone: Its matching antigen is unknown.

General observations from the study: Memory subsets generally showed smaller estimated richness than naive subsets did.

V was cut by 5 bases and J by 1 base, with 14 bases left in between. CDR3 size: 16 residues. The germline CDR1 and CDR2 sequences are SEHNR and FQNEAQ (reference sequence). Clones were sequenced by immunoSEQ multiplex PCR, and TCRdb holds only the in-frame ones, with some missing. Of around 690,000 clones listed, roughly 91% were seen once; the top ten hold 34%. The TCR was taken from a man younger than 30 in good health. Some clones in this sample may be carry-over from other donors' samples. Source material: memory CD8+ T cells from PBMCs. Described subset: CD45RO+ cells pooled with CCR7-negative TemRA cells. The chain employs TRBV7-9 and TRBJ2-2; D remains ambiguous. In nucleotides, the CDR3 is TGTGCCAGCAGCACAACTGGGGAAAAGAACACCGGGGAGCTGTTTTTT. It codes for CASSTTGEKNTGELFF.